This T cell receptor beta chain stems from a study of T-cell reconstitution after alpha-beta-depleted transplantation in children. Study-wide findings and caveats: A year post-transplant, T-cell counts and diversity derived mostly from newly produced T cells. Some patients showed high day-60 TCRbeta diversity, which derived from surviving recipient T cells and thymic progenitors. Reported findings indicate that, about two months after transplant, alpha-beta T cells came from several hundred expanded clones, which were derived from non-depleted graft cells.

The authors prepared the TCRbeta library with unique molecular identifiers. One entry per CDR3 protein results from TCRdb running MiXCR on the PCR reads. The sample consists of around 450,000 distinct CDR3 sequences, over 9.5% of them appearing once. The sample holds many counts of this clonotype. Its matching antigen is unknown. The CDR3 covers 15 residues. This sequence originates from a child younger than 10 with inherited bone marrow failure, due to receive a stem cell transplant. The source was PBMCs, collected before TCRalphabeta/CD19-depleted stem cell transplant. V gene TRBV21-1 combines with J gene TRBJ2-1; the table calls TRBD2, which could not be checked here. TRBV21-1 is listed as a pseudogene. CDR3 region: CASSMGLAGYNEQFF. The CDR3 DNA sequence: TGTGCCAGCAGCATGGGACTAGCGGGCTACAATGAGCAGTTCTTC.